In this sample, the clone carrying this TCR beta chain turned up many times. Preparing the TCRbeta library involved the use of unique molecular identifiers. TCRdb re-analysed the PCR reads in MiXCR, keeping a single row per CDR3 protein. The sample has approximately 210,000 distinct CDR3 sequences, about 14% seen once. V lost 1 base, J lost 8 bases, and 19 bases lay in between. Germline V gives CDR1 SGHVS, CDR2 FNYEAQ. The CDR3 contains 16 residues. This record belongs to a study of T-cell reconstitution after alpha-beta-depleted transplantation in children. The sequenced sample was PBMCs from the stem cell graft donor, obtained from the stem cell graft. This clonotype was sampled from a human donor who donated a stem cell graft to a child with acute lymphoblastic leukemia. The chain has TRBV7-6 and TRBJ2-3; D may be TRBD1 (6 bases). The CDR3 loop reads CASSLEFPGALGTQYF. For the CDR3, the DNA is TGTGCCAGCAGCTTAGAATTTCCAGGGGCGCTGGGTACGCAGTATTTT. Supplemented by reference TRBV7-6 and TRBJ2-3, the full variable domain reads GAGVSQSPRYKVTKRGQDVALRCDPISGHVSLYWYRQALGQGPEFLTYFNYEAQQDKSGLPNDRFSAERPEGSISTLTIQRTEQRDSAMYRCASSLEFPGALGTQYFGPGTRLTVL.